A single count supports the clone carrying this T cell receptor beta chain. Its antigen is unidentified. The germline V gene encodes CDR1 KGHSH and CDR2 LQKENI. The junction had 10 bases not matched to a gene; V was cut back by 4 bases and J by 11 bases. The CDR3 consists of 13 residues. PCR primers comprised 60 Vbeta and 13 Jbeta primers. Generated by immunoSEQ multiplex PCR, the TCRdb table keeps only in-frame clones and is missing some. Of about 98,000 clones in the sample, over 80% were seen once. The data derive from a study of cytomegalovirus exposure and HLA in healthy donors. Study-wide context: Early on, a data release was issued that held roughly 84 million unique TCRs from HLA-typed donors. General study results and limits: Being productive about 87% or about 30% of the time was typical of most TCR beta V segments in an earlier analysis. In presence/absence analyses, roughly uniform sequencing depth across donors was assumed.

Sample: PBMCs. The genes are TRBV18 and TRBJ1-1, with TRBD1 matching over 7 bases. The sequence was obtained from a female donor in good health and CMV-seropositive. The CDR3 loop reads CASSLGQVDRAFF. The CDR3 region has the DNA TGTGCCAGCTCACTTGGACAGGTGGATCGGGCTTTCTTT.